Following are 10 T cell receptor beta chains from one sample sequenced in a study of patients and donors after allogeneic stem cell transplantation. TCRdb processed the RT-PCR reads anew with MiXCR; each CDR3 protein has one entry. The sample contains approximately 140,000 distinct CDR3 sequences, about 40% of which appear only once. The sample consisted of blood, either unsorted or a sorted T cell fraction (not recorded which). The receptors were gathered from a human donor who was either an allogeneic HSCT recipient or a stem cell or donor lymphocyte infusion donor (not recorded which). It is not recorded whose cells these are; they may come from a transplant donor.

This chain uses TRBV12-3 or TRBV12-4 with TRBJ1-6; D perhaps matches TRBD1 (6 bases). This CDR3 comprises 14 residues. The ends were cut back, 7 bases at V and 7 bases at J, with 14 bases in the middle. The CDR3 coding sequence is TGTGCCAGCACCAGGGGCCTCGGGAATTCACCCCTCCACTTT. It yields the protein CASTRGLGNSPLHF.

This rearrangement joins TRBV20-1 to TRBJ1-1, with D perhaps TRBD1 (5 bases). CDR3 size: 14 residues. Germline V CDR1 and CDR2: DFQATT, SNEGSKA (reference sequence). Trimming took 5 bases from V and 1 from J, leaving 14 bases between them. Written as DNA, the CDR3 is TGCAGTGCTGGTCGGGCAGGGAGGAACACTGAAGCTTTCTTT. Translated, it gives CSAGRAGRNTEAFF.

Ten or more counts support this clonotype. This rearrangement joins TRBV12-3 or TRBV12-4 to TRBJ1-3; weak D call: TRBD1 (5 bases). The CDR3 totals 14 residues. The V gene lost 3 bases and the J gene lost 2 bases, with 8 bases spanning the gap. CDR3 in DNA: TGTGCCAGCAGTTTGGGGACGGCTGGAAACACCATATATTTT. Amino acid sequence: CASSLGTAGNTIYF.

This clonotype was recorded a few times. This chain uses TRBV12-3 or TRBV12-4 with TRBJ2-4; D assignment may be TRBD1 or TRBD2 (7 bases each). Between the trimmed V and J ends, which lost 2 bases and 9 bases, there was a span of 14 bases. CDR3 length: 14 amino acids. CDR3 protein: CASSLSGGESIQYF. DNA of the CDR3: TGTGCCAGCAGTTTATCAGGGGGGGAGAGCATTCAGTACTTC.

This clonotype occurred a few times. CDR3 loop: CASGNQGNQPQHF. The CDR3 DNA follows: TGTGCCAGCGGCAATCAGGGGAATCAGCCCCAGCATTTT. The rearrangement joins TRBV6-5 to TRBJ1-5; D perhaps matches TRBD1 (6 bases). Trimming stripped 8 bases from V and 4 bases from J, with 12 bases between. The CDR3 consists of 13 residues. The V gene's germline CDR1 is MNHEY and CDR2 SVGAGI.

The rearrangement links TRBV11-2 to TRBJ1-2; D ambiguous. Germline V gene lookup returns CDR1 SGHAT and CDR2 FQNNGV. The CDR3 covers 16 residues. With 5 bases removed from V and 4 bases from J, the gap between germline ends came to 20 bases. CDR3 protein: CASSPLNGRRSYGYTF. DNA of the CDR3: TGTGCCAGCAGCCCCTTAAACGGGCGGCGTTCCTATGGCTACACCTTC.

The genes are TRBV20-1 and TRBJ2-1, with a tentative D call TRBD2 (6 bases). The CDR3 runs to 15 residues. Per the germline V gene, CDR1 is DFQATT and CDR2 is SNEGSKA (reference sequence). The germline V and J ends were trimmed by 5 bases and 4 bases, with 18 bases remaining between them. The CDR3 DNA reads as TGCAGTGCTGTGCGGGGCACGCGATATTACAATGAGCAGTTCTTC. This translates into CSAVRGTRYYNEQFF.

A few counts support this clonotype. The CDR3 loop is CAWSRLYEKLFF. CDR3 bases: TGTGCCTGGAGTCGACTATATGAAAAACTGTTTTTT. The chain couples TRBV30 to TRBJ1-4; D unresolved. Germline V gene lookup returns CDR1 GTSNPN and CDR2 SVGIG (reference sequence). Between the trimmed V and J ends, which lost 2 bases and 6 bases, there was a span of 7 bases. There are 12 residues in the CDR3. The full variable domain, with the rest looked up from reference TRBV30 and TRBJ1-4, is SQTIHQWPATLVQPVGSPLSLECTVEGTSNPNLYWYRQAAGRGLQLLFYSVGIGQISSEVPQNLSASRPQDRQFILSSKKLLLSDSGFYLCAWSRLYEKLFFGSGTQLSVL.

This clonotype came up a few times. The chain carries TRBV4-2 and TRBJ1-1, with 9 bases identical to TRBD1. Germline V CDR1 and CDR2: LGHNA, YNFKEQ. The CDR3 extends over 16 amino acids. Germline trimming cut 4 bases from V and 7 bases from J; bases unmatched to any gene: 13. CDR3 in amino acids: CASSRVTGGFSGEAFF. CDR3 nucleotides: TGTGCCAGCAGCCGCGTAACAGGGGGCTTCAGCGGTGAAGCTTTCTTT.

This chain joins TRBV28 and TRBJ1-2, with D maybe TRBD1 (5 bases). Trimming removed 4 bases from V and 6 bases from J, with 21 bases in between. This CDR3 comprises 16 residues. Germline-derived CDR1 and CDR2 are MDHEN and SYDVKM. Here the CDR3 reads CASSSPLRDGKDGYTF. The CDR3 DNA is TGTGCCAGCAGTTCACCACTCCGGGACGGGAAAGATGGCTACACCTTC.